The source of this T cell receptor beta chain is a study of siplizumab effects on memory and regulatory T cells. Study outcomes and limitations: Alloreactive sequences that could be traced to unstimulated CD4+ memory cells showed a significant reduction under siplizumab. Both greater diversity than memory cells and a major contribution to the alloresponse seemed to characterize naive T cells.

Approximately 100,000 TCR templates per sample were sequenced. This table comes from immunoSEQ multiplex PCR, and its TCRdb copy is limited to in-frame clones, with some not included. The table has 45,000 to 50,000 clones, about 90% seen once; the top ten hold 0.3% to 0.45%. Regarding this clone: Its antigen is not known.

CDR3 length: 14 residues. V was trimmed by 8 bases and J by 0 bases, leaving 11 bases between them. Germline V gives CDR1 SGHTA, CDR2 FQGNSA. The specimen sequenced was naive CD8+ T cells sorted from blood. This rearrangement joins TRBV7-2 to TRBJ2-1, with D hard to call. The receptor's source is a human donor in good health. In DNA form, the CDR3 reads TGTGCCAGCGCCCGCCTGAGCTCCTACAATGAGCAGTTCTTC. Protein product: CASARLSSYNEQFF.